Following are 21 T cell receptor beta chains from one sample sequenced in a study of cytomegalovirus exposure and HLA in healthy donors. In the PCR, 60 Vbeta and 13 Jbeta primers were used. Assay: immunoSEQ multiplex PCR; the TCRdb copy retains only in-frame clones and omits some. Of fewer than 90,000 clones listed, about 76% are singletons. Input material: PBMCs. These receptors originate from a man aged 30 to 45 in good health and CMV-seropositive.

The chain carries TRBV14 and TRBJ2-5; D unresolved. The CDR3 consists of 15 residues. The V gene lost 1 base and the J gene lost 0 bases, with 9 bases spanning the gap. Germline V CDR1 and CDR2: SGHDN, FVKESK. CDR3 residues: CASSQVAGYQETQYF. As DNA, the CDR3 is TGTGCCAGCAGCCAAGTCGCCGGGTACCAAGAGACCCAGTACTTC.

The V call is TRBV7-9, the J call TRBJ2-5; 8 bases agree with TRBD2. The CDR3 spans 17 residues. Per germline, CDR1 SEHNR and CDR2 FQNEAQ (reference sequence). V gave up 5 bases and J gave up 1 base; unmatched junction bases: 12. This chain's CDR3 is CASSPLTSGDFQETQYF. The CDR3 nucleotides are TGTGCCAGCAGCCCGCTAACTAGCGGAGACTTCCAAGAGACCCAGTACTTC.

The J gene is TRBJ2-5, the V gene TRBV7-2; 7 bases line up with TRBD1. Per the germline V gene, CDR1 is SGHTA and CDR2 is FQGNSA. Unmatched junction bases numbered 6, after V lost 2 bases and J lost 3 bases. The CDR3 runs 15 residues. CDR3 region: CASSLTGQYEETQYF. CDR3 nucleotide sequence: TGTGCCAGCAGCTTAACGGGACAGTATGAAGAGACCCAGTACTTC.

The CDR3 nucleotides read TGTGCCAGCAGCTGGGCACAGAATAATGAAAAACTGTTTTTT. Protein product: CASSWAQNNEKLFF. The chain uses TRBV27 and TRBJ1-4; D gene unclear. The CDR3 totals 14 residues. Trimming pared 6 bases from V and 4 bases from J, leaving 12 bases between. Germline V gives CDR1 MNHEY, CDR2 SMNVEV (reference sequence).

Note on this clone: One end of the junction fails to match germline, which may point to a read error. The rearrangement links TRBV9 to TRBJ1-1; possibly TRBD1 for D (6 bases). Germline V gene sequence: CDR1 SGDLS, CDR2 YYNGEE. The CDR3 sequence is 14 residues long. The CDR3 loop is CASSVGTFETEVFF. Written as DNA, the CDR3 is TGTGCCAGCAGCGTGGGGACATTTGAAACTGAAGTTTTCTTT.

The chain carries TRBV9 and TRBJ2-2; the D is unclear. The V and J ends lost 0 bases and 1 base respectively, with 4 bases between them. This CDR3 is built from 14 residues. The V gene's germline CDR1 is SGDLS and CDR2 YYNGEE. As DNA, the CDR3 is TGTGCCAGCAGCGTAGGAGGGAACACCGGGGAGCTGTTTTTT. Translated: CASSVGGNTGELFF.

This clone was observed a few times. The rearrangement uses TRBV21-1 and TRBJ1-6; TRBD1, the table's D call, lacks a check against the DNA. TRBV21-1 is given as a pseudogene. The CDR3 loop spans 16 amino acids. DNA of the CDR3: TGTGCCAGCAGCAACCGCCGGGACAGGGGACATTCACCCCTCCACTTT. Its translation: CASSNRRDRGHSPLHF.

V and J are TRBV18 and TRBJ2-7; tentative D call: TRBD2 (6 bases). The CDR3 is made up of 15 amino acids. V was pared by 0 bases and J by 3 bases, with 12 bases between. Germline CDR1 reads KGHSH; CDR2 reads LQKENI. CDR3 residues: CASSPPGRTHYEQYF. CDR3 nucleotide sequence: TGTGCCAGCTCACCACCGGGGAGGACCCACTACGAGCAGTACTTC.

The rearrangement joins TRBV19 to TRBJ1-5; D may be TRBD1 (5 bases). Germline V gene data show CDR1 as LNHDA and CDR2 as SQIVND (reference sequence). V was shortened by 10 bases and J by 5 bases, with 15 bases between the two germline ends. The CDR3 extends over 13 amino acids. The CDR3 spells CATSDTADQPQHF. The CDR3 region has the DNA TGTGCCACTTCGGACACGGCCGATCAGCCCCAGCATTTT.

The V and J genes are TRBV4-3 and TRBJ2-6; D is unclear. The CDR3 length is 16 residues. The germline gives CDR1 LGHNA, CDR2 YSLEER. V shed 1 base and J shed 3 bases, with 10 bases lying between them. In DNA, the CDR3 is TGCGCCAGCAGCCAAGCGTCGGGTAGTGGGGCCAACGTCCTGACTTTC. Amino acids: CASSQASGSGANVLTF.

The chain has TRBV5-1 and TRBJ1-3, with TRBD1 identical over 10 bases. The germline V gene has CDR1 SGHRS and CDR2 YFSETQ. The V gene end was trimmed by 4 bases and the J gene end by 4 bases; junction bases not matched to a gene: 5. The CDR3 loop spans 15 amino acids. CDR3 nucleotide sequence: TGCGCCAGCAGCAAACGGACAGGGGGAGGAAACACCATATATTTT. Amino acid sequence: CASSKRTGGGNTIYF.

This clone was seen a few times. The CDR3 sequence: CASSLGGQLEAFF. CDR3 bases: TGTGCCAGCAGCTTAGGGGGACAGCTTGAAGCTTTCTTT. J is TRBJ1-1 and V is TRBV7-2, with 7 bases identical to TRBD1. This CDR3 region has 13 residues. Germline V CDR1 and CDR2: SGHTA, FQGNSA. J was trimmed by 7 bases and V by 1 base; bases with no gene match: 3.

This clone was recorded a few times. The chain recombines TRBV21-1 with TRBJ2-1; the table's D call of TRBD1 was not tested on the DNA. TRBV21-1 is a documented pseudogene. This CDR3 spans 14 amino acids. CDR3 in amino acids: CASSKKFDTVEQFF. The CDR3 nucleotides read TGTGCCAGCAGCAAGAAATTCGACACTGTTGAGCAGTTCTTC.

The chain uses TRBV7-9 and TRBJ2-2, with 8 nucleotides matching TRBD1. V shed 2 bases and J 5 bases; nucleotides not matched to a gene: 10. Per the germline V gene, CDR1 is SEHNR and CDR2 is FQNEAQ (reference sequence). CDR3 length equals 17 residues. CDR3 nucleotide sequence: TGTGCCAGCAGCTTAACTTACAGGGGGGCCGTAACCGGGGAGCTGTTTTTT. The encoded protein is CASSLTYRGAVTGELFF. Combining the CDR3 with reference TRBV7-9 and TRBJ2-2 gives the whole variable domain DTGVSQNPRHKITKRGQNVTFRCDPISEHNRLYWYRQTLGQGPEFLTYFQNEAQLEKSRLLSDRFSAERPKGSFSTLEIQRTEQGDSAMYLCASSLTYRGAVTGELFFGEGSRLTVL.

The chain employs TRBV30 and TRBJ2-1; D may be TRBD2 (6 bases). V gave up 0 bases and J gave up 8 bases, with 14 bases separating them. The V gene's germline CDR1 is GTSNPN and CDR2 SVGIG (reference sequence). The CDR3 is made up of 14 amino acids. This CDR3 reads CAWSVRGGADEQFF. CDR3 nucleotides: TGTGCCTGGAGTGTACGCGGAGGGGCCGATGAGCAGTTCTTC.

A few counts support this clone. This chain links TRBV18 with TRBJ2-5; D unresolved. Trimming cost V 1 base and J 2 bases, with 8 bases left between them. The CDR3 totals 14 residues. Germline values: CDR1 KGHSH, CDR2 LQKENI. This CDR3 reads CASSPQLKQETQYF. In nucleotides, the CDR3 is TGTGCCAGCTCACCACAGCTCAAGCAAGAGACCCAGTACTTC. The whole variable domain, remainder taken from reference TRBV18 and TRBJ2-5, is NAGVMQNPRHLVRRRGQEARLRCSPMKGHSHVYWYRQLPEEGLKFMVYLQKENIIDESGMPKERFSAEFPKEGPSILRIQQVVRGDSAAYFCASSPQLKQETQYFGPGTRLLVL.

The genes are TRBV5-4 and TRBJ1-3; 7 bases match TRBD1. V trimming: 2 bases; J trimming: 2 bases; junction bases outside the gene matches: 4. The germline V gene has CDR1 SGHNT and CDR2 YYREEE (reference sequence). The CDR3 totals 15 residues. CDR3 amino acids: CASSFLTGPGNTIYF. The CDR3 DNA follows: TGTGCCAGCAGCTTCCTGACAGGGCCTGGAAACACCATATATTTT.

This clone was counted between two and nine times. The V call is TRBV5-5, the J call TRBJ2-7; D gene ambiguous. The CDR3 loop spans 15 amino acids. Germline CDR1 SGHKS, CDR2 YYEKEE (reference sequence). The germline V and J ends were trimmed by 0 bases and 2 bases, with 12 bases remaining between them. Here the CDR3 reads CASSLGWVGAYEQYF. As DNA, the CDR3 is TGTGCCAGCAGCTTGGGTTGGGTCGGAGCCTACGAGCAGTACTTC.

The J gene is TRBJ1-5, the V gene TRBV6-5, with 8 positions matching TRBD1. With V trimmed by 5 bases and J by 3 bases, 6 bases remained unmatched. CDR3 size: 15 residues. CDR1 MNHEY and CDR2 SVGAGI come from the germline V gene. For the CDR3, the DNA is TGTGCCAGCAGTCCCGGGACAGGCCACAATCAGCCCCAGCATTTT. It translates to CASSPGTGHNQPQHF.

The sample holds one count of this clone. DNA of the CDR3: TGTGCCAGCAGCCAGGGGCTGGGGGTCGAGCAGTACTTC. Protein product: CASSQGLGVEQYF. This chain connects TRBV6-1 to TRBJ2-7; TRBD1 might be the D (6 bases). Germline V lookup: CDR1 MNHNS, CDR2 SASEGT. Trimming cost V 6 bases and J 6 bases, with 15 bases left between them. The length of the CDR3 is 13 residues.

The rearrangement links TRBV30 to TRBJ2-5, with 8 bases identical to TRBD2. Germline V gene data show CDR1 as GTSNPN and CDR2 as SVGIG (reference sequence). Trimming took 4 bases from V and 1 from J; bases not matched to a gene: 8. There are 15 residues in the CDR3. CDR3 in DNA: TGTGCCTGGAAGAAGAGGACTAGCCTCCAAGAGACCCAGTACTTC. Residues: CAWKKRTSLQETQYF. The entire variable domain, with the rest obtained from reference TRBV30 and TRBJ2-5, is as follows: SQTIHQWPATLVQPVGSPLSLECTVEGTSNPNLYWYRQAAGRGLQLLFYSVGIGQISSEVPQNLSASRPQDRQFILSSKKLLLSDSGFYLCAWKKRTSLQETQYFGPGTRLLVL.